This T cell receptor beta chain is from a study of cytomegalovirus exposure and HLA in healthy donors (dated by TCRdb to about 2017). For the wider study: An earlier analysis of under 600 of the donors reported approximately 270 Gb of sequence data and roughly 100 million unique TCR beta sequences from 150 million to 200 million T cells. Approximately 300 gigabases of sequencing data and approximately 80 million unique TCR sequences were included in an early release covering about 700 HLA-typed donors. Of the approximately 400 genotyped donors, 81% fell in the genetic ancestry cluster associated with self-reported Caucasian donors. The study aimed to test whether signatures of past pathogen exposure could be identified by cataloging public T cell receptors. The study used immunosequencing to profile the T cell repertoires of approximately 630 subjects and linked those repertoires to cytomegalovirus serostatus. A separate validation cohort of 100 to 150 different subjects was used in addition to the roughly 700-subject first cohort. The study combined high-throughput TCR immunosequencing, statistical association of individual TCRs with disease status, and machine learning to predict cytomegalovirus infection status. In a later analysis, previously published TCR beta repertoires from several hundred donors were re-analyzed and high-resolution HLA genotyping was added so that TCR occurrence patterns could be studied. Rather than drawing on any new phenotypic data, the later analysis identified candidate immune exposures from TCR beta sequences and the way those sequences occurred across donors. In an earlier analysis of several hundred of the donors, high-throughput TCR beta sequencing was used to judge whether each TCR beta V gene segment behaved as functional or pseudogenic. Donor age, sex, ethnicity and CMV serostatus were collected together with the repertoire data. Genome-wide SNP genotypes for about 55% of the 666 donors were used in a later genetic analysis, which treated that subset as a discovery cohort. Every discovery cohort repertoire had been produced on one sequencing platform. HLA typing covered class I and class II loci at four-digit resolution. Typing coverage varied by locus: roughly 629-630 donors for A, B, C, DRB1 and DQB1; approximately 500 for DQA1; some 610 for DPA1; 450 to 480 for DPB1. Because of strong linkage in the cohort, a handful of DR-DQ haplotypes were treated as single units for association and clustering. On average, roughly 250,000 unique TCR beta nucleotide sequences were sequenced per donor among a few hundred genotyped donors of the cohort, with 15% to 20% of those sequences being non-productive. What the authors observed across the whole study: Across donors, most TCR sequences were observed very rarely, whereas some public TCRs were present in many individuals. Linkage disequilibrium might explain the correlated functional status among segregating V segments, but an unknown experimental factor could not be excluded. It was suggested by the authors that the approach could potentially be generalized to other disease states and immunological phenotypes. The cohort was sequenced for TCR beta chains only, and without alpha or paired-chain data the features that could be detected were limited. Broadly in line with IMGT annotations, most TCR beta V segments showed up in productive rearrangements about 90% or about 30% of the time in an earlier analysis of about 500 of the donors. The study gave a list of some 150 TCR beta chains associated with cytomegalovirus. In a later analysis, about 17,000 TCR beta sequences were associated with specific HLA alleles at a false discovery rate of 0.05. In both the original and validation cohorts, the classifier was reported to diagnose cytomegalovirus status with high specificity and sensitivity. An association between a missense DCLRE1C variant and V-gene and J-gene trimming of TCR beta chains was found in a later genetic analysis and replicated in an independent cohort. Roughly uniform sequencing depth across donors was assumed in presence/absence analyses, although this assumption may not hold. In vitro tests confirmed that a few of the cytomegalovirus-associated TCR beta chains recognize cytomegalovirus antigens. Approximately 18 rarely observed V segments, including chromosome 9 orphons, were excluded from the earlier analysis of almost 600 of the donors because counts were too low. Several of the top co-occurrence clusters appeared to be linked to parvovirus B19, influenza, CMV and Epstein-Barr virus, according to a later analysis. In a later genetic analysis, fewer N-insertions in productive TCRs were reported among donors in an Asian-associated ancestry cluster than the roughly 710-donor mean. Assigning TCR associations to individual alleles was difficult when HLA alleles, especially DR and DQ, strongly co-occurred. In a later analysis, HLA-associated TCR beta chains showed more clonal expansion and lower generation probabilities than non-associated chains that were equally common. Because HLA typing was missing for some donors at each locus, association tests included only the typed subset. The only immune exposure information available for the cohort was CMV serostatus. According to a later analysis, TCR association rates differed among HLA loci, with DRB1 alleles showing the most associated TCRs and HLA-C alleles showing the fewest. A further reported finding was that TCR beta sequences accurately predicted the HLA-A and HLA-B alleles for most subjects in the first cohort. A later analysis found that most CMV-associated TCR beta chains appeared HLA-restricted, with HLA associations seemingly driven largely by CMV exposure. The sequencing pipeline was judged likely to have produced a cluster of highly shared sequence variants as a technical artifact.

Library prep was done by the immunoSEQ multiplex PCR assay. For the multiplex PCR, a mixture combining 60 forward primers for TCR Vbeta segments and 13 reverse primers for TCR Jbeta segments was used. A multiplex PCR assay on genomic DNA amplified the CDR3 region of rearranged TCR beta genes. On the Illumina HiSeq System, the amplified TCR beta libraries were sequenced as 87-base-pair reads. The paper's data handling went like this. A later analysis tallied approximately 87 million unique TCR beta chains across the 610 or so repertoires, and about 10 million of those chains were shared by two or more donors. To remove PCR and sequencing errors, raw reads were error-corrected and collapsed into unique sequences using a nearest-neighbor algorithm that merged closely related sequences. Alignment of CDR3 sequences to IMGT reference sequences was used to assign V, D and J gene segments. Each retained sequence needed at least a six-nucleotide match to both a V gene segment and a J gene segment. Rearrangements were called productive when the CDR3 lacked stop codons and stayed in frame with V and J; all others were non-productive. Following IMGT convention, CDR3 was defined as the stretch from the second conserved V-encoded cysteine to the conserved J-encoded phenylalanine. In an earlier analysis of 500 to 650 of the donors, sequences lacking an unambiguous match to a single V gene segment were excluded. In an earlier analysis of approximately 610 of the donors, V segments were called functional above 56.7% productive rearrangements and were called segregating when the between-donor standard deviation exceeded 5%. A statistical classification framework was built to diagnose cytomegalovirus status from the catalog of TCR beta chain sequences. V and J gene assignment, in a later analysis, came from comparing TCR nucleotide sequences with IMGT/GENE-DB human TR gene sequences. In a later analysis, CDR3 sequences and most-parsimonious VDJ recombination scenarios were assigned using the TCRdist pipeline. In a later analysis, every TCR beta chain was defined by the combination of its CDR3 amino acid sequence and its V-gene family, and reads without a unique V-gene family were dropped. To address suspected cross-contamination and a sequencing artifact, a later analysis removed around 600 highly shared, low-generation-probability nucleotide sequences. For each public chain, a later analysis derived a clonal expansion index from normalized ranks of inferred template counts within each repertoire. Generation probabilities in a later analysis came from a VDJ recombination model fitted to out-of-frame rearrangements, and those results were checked against IGoR. In a later analysis, TCR-TCR, TCR-HLA and TCR-CMV co-occurrence was scored with hypergeometric tests, and a repertoire-size bias correction was applied to TCR pairs. A later analysis estimated false discovery rates by permuting HLA or CMV assignments 20 times. A later analysis grouped co-occurring TCRs with DBSCAN, adding TCRdist sequence similarity when clustering within HLA-allele-positive subsets. For co-occurrence clustering, repertoires with fewer than 30,000 or more than 120,000 public chains were excluded, along with about five repertoires with anomalous nucleotide sharing. TCRdb limited this immuneACCESS table to in-frame rearrangements with V and J called. A share of clones is missing; checked studies link under half to unresolved V genes, and the rest is unexplained. V and J calls and clone size come straight from that table; D and trimming were deduced from the DNA. This sample has roughly 150,000 clones in its table, and 55% to 70% of those were observed once. About 2.9% of the sample belongs to the ten largest clones.

This clone was counted a few times. Its specific antigen is unknown. No per-base quality is available; no much larger clone lies one base away. The cohort comprised 666 healthy bone marrow donors. Cohort members were all nominally healthy when sampled, although unrecorded immune exposures were likely present. The donor tested CMV seropositive, placing the donor among the approximately 310 seropositive members of the cohort. Each donor provided a peripheral blood sample, and peripheral blood mononuclear cells were used for TCR beta sequencing. Genomic DNA extraction from the blood cell samples was performed with the Qiagen DNeasy Blood Extraction Kit. This clonotype was obtained from a woman in her twenties or thirties in good health and CMV-seropositive. Sequenced input: PBMCs.

The sequence in DNA is TGTGCCTGGAGCCCACGGGGTGGCAATGAGCAGTTCTTC. The translation is CAWSPRGGNEQFF. This chain is built from TRBV30 and TRBJ2-1; a tentative D call is TRBD2 (5 bases match). Based on the germline V gene (reference sequence), the CDR1 and CDR2 sequences are GTSNPN and SVGIG. The trim is 3 bases for V and 6 bases for J, with a gap of 12 bases between the germline ends. Its CDR3 holds 13 amino acids, cysteine through phenylalanine. Of the read, only the CDR3 DNA is kept; its 39 bases are in frame from base 1.